Shown below are 22 T cell receptor beta chains from a single sample sequenced in a study of blood T cell repertoires in COVID-19. Generated by immunoSEQ multiplex PCR, the TCRdb table keeps only in-frame clones and is missing some. The table has about 50,000 clones, approximately 87% seen once; the top ten hold 2% to 2.5%. The specimen sequenced was peripheral blood. These receptor sequences come from a woman of 80 years or more with COVID-19, enrolled during active disease.

This chain links TRBV2 with TRBJ2-4; TRBD1 matches at 9 bases. Trimming at V came to 6 bases and at J to 3 bases, leaving 9 bases not matched to a gene. This CDR3 is 16 amino acids long. Germline V gene lookup returns CDR1 SNHLY and CDR2 FYNNEI. The CDR3 loop is CASSQQGAVDKNIQYF. In DNA form, the CDR3 reads TGTGCCAGCAGCCAACAGGGGGCAGTGGACAAAAACATTCAGTACTTC.

This clone was seen only once. The CDR3 loop is CASSSAGTGDEQYF. The CDR3 nucleotides read TGTGCCAGCAGTTCTGCCGGGACAGGAGACGAGCAGTACTTC. The chain has TRBV2 and TRBJ2-7, with 8 bases lining up with TRBD1. Germline CDR1 reads SNHLY; CDR2 reads FYNNEI. The length of the CDR3 is 14 residues. The V segment lost 5 bases and the J segment 5 bases; nucleotides outside the gene matches: 8.

This chain uses TRBV15 with TRBJ1-1; perhaps TRBD1 as D (6 bases). CDR1 and CDR2 (germline): LNHNV, YYDKDF (reference sequence). The CDR3 runs 21 residues. Trimming pared 1 base from V and 11 bases from J, leaving 38 bases between. CDR3 DNA: TGTGCCACCAGCAGAGTTGACGCGGACAGATCGAATTGGCGGTTAAGTGTTTTGGCTTTCTTT. Amino acids: CATSRVDADRSNWRLSVLAFF.

V usage is TRBV19 and J usage is TRBJ2-7; possible D gene TRBD1, 5 bases. V was pared by 5 bases and J by 0 bases, with 11 bases between. The V gene's germline CDR1 is LNHDA and CDR2 SQIVND (reference sequence). The CDR3 has 14 amino acids. The DNA of the CDR3 is TGTGCCAGTAGTTTTCAGGGCAGCTCCTACGAGCAGTACTTC. Protein: CASSFQGSSYEQYF.

The chain links TRBV19 to TRBJ1-2; the D is unclear. Germline values: CDR1 LNHDA, CDR2 SQIVND (reference sequence). V lost 4 bases and J 4 bases, leaving 16 bases between the germline ends. This CDR3 is built from 15 residues. As DNA, the CDR3 is TGTGCCAGTAGTAAAACCTCCACGACACCCTATGGCTACACCTTC. It translates to CASSKTSTTPYGYTF.

This chain links TRBV18 with TRBJ2-7; 13 bases are a match to TRBD2. From germline, CDR1 is KGHSH and CDR2 LQKENI. There are 18 residues in the CDR3. V gave up 1 base and J gave up 5 bases; unmatched junction bases: 11. This chain's CDR3 is CASSPLGPRTSGSHEQYF. The CDR3 DNA reads TGTGCCAGCTCACCACTGGGGCCTCGGACTAGCGGGAGCCACGAGCAGTACTTC. Based on the CDR3 plus reference TRBV18 and TRBJ2-7, the full variable domain is NAGVMQNPRHLVRRRGQEARLRCSPMKGHSHVYWYRQLPEEGLKFMVYLQKENIIDESGMPKERFSAEFPKEGPSILRIQQVVRGDSAAYFCASSPLGPRTSGSHEQYFGPGTRLTVT.

The chain links TRBV20-1 to TRBJ1-5; D is uncertain. CDR1 and CDR2 from the germline V gene are DFQATT and SNEGSKA (reference sequence). V was pared by 6 bases and J by 2 bases, with 5 bases between. CDR3 length: 11 amino acids. The CDR3: CSAAGNQPQHF. For the CDR3, the DNA is TGCAGTGCGGCCGGCAATCAGCCCCAGCATTTT.

The V and J genes are TRBV11-2 and TRBJ2-7; 9 bases match TRBD2. The CDR3 totals 16 residues. The J segment lost 1 base and the V segment lost 5 bases, leaving 9 bases of the junction unmatched. CDR1 is SGHAT, CDR2 FQNNGV, per germline. The CDR3 region is CASSPRGRGGSYEQYF. CDR3 in DNA: TGTGCCAGCAGCCCCCGGGGGCGGGGGGGTTCCTACGAGCAGTACTTC.

This chain connects TRBV7-9 to TRBJ1-4; no clear D. V lost 6 bases and J 8 bases, leaving 22 bases between the germline ends. The CDR3 covers 16 residues. The germline V gene has CDR1 SEHNR and CDR2 FQNEAQ (reference sequence). The CDR3 spells CASSFNPRDYREKLFF. The CDR3 region has the DNA TGTGCCAGCAGTTTCAATCCCCGGGATTATAGGGAAAAACTGTTTTTT. Together with reference TRBV7-9 and TRBJ1-4, the CDR3 gives the full variable domain: DTGVSQNPRHKITKRGQNVTFRCDPISEHNRLYWYRQTLGQGPEFLTYFQNEAQLEKSRLLSDRFSAERPKGSFSTLEIQRTEQGDSAMYLCASSFNPRDYREKLFFGSGTQLSVL.

The chain combines TRBV20-1 with TRBJ1-1; D is unclear. The CDR3 extends over 14 amino acids. The ends were cut back, 3 bases at V and 2 bases at J, with 13 bases in the middle. Germline-derived CDR1 and CDR2 are DFQATT and SNEGSKA (reference sequence). The CDR3 DNA reads as TGCAGTGCTAGTATGGAGCTACCTAACACTGAAGCTTTCTTT. Translation gives CSASMELPNTEAFF.

The chain is built from TRBV5-4 and TRBJ2-3, with 10 bases lining up with TRBD2. Germline V gives CDR1 SGHNT, CDR2 YYREEE (reference sequence). Unmatched junction bases numbered 9, after V lost 7 bases and J lost 1 base. The CDR3 sequence is 16 residues long. The chain's CDR3 is CASLLSSGSRTDTQYF. The CDR3 bases are TGTGCCAGCCTACTGTCTAGCGGGAGTCGCACAGATACGCAGTATTTT.

The V and J genes are TRBV5-6 and TRBJ2-7; 8 bases are shared with TRBD1. The length of the CDR3 is 15 residues. Unmatched junction bases numbered 8, after V lost 6 bases and J lost 0 bases. The germline gives CDR1 SGHDT, CDR2 YYEEEE. The CDR3 nucleotides read TGTGCCAGCACCCGGGACAGGAGACCCTCCTACGAGCAGTACTTC. Its protein product is CASTRDRRPSYEQYF.

This chain connects TRBV3-1 (or the pseudogene TRBV3-2) to TRBJ2-2, with 8 bases matching TRBD2. The CDR3 covers 15 residues. With 5 bases clipped from V and 7 bases from J, the junction kept 9 bases outside the gene matches. Germline V gene sequence: CDR1 LGHDT, CDR2 YNNKEL (reference sequence). The CDR3 DNA reads as TGTGCCAGCAGCTCAGTCGGGGGGGCATACGGGGAGCTGTTTTTT. It encodes CASSSVGGAYGELFF.

This rearrangement joins TRBV5-6 to TRBJ1-1; D is possibly TRBD1 (5 bases). This CDR3 spans 15 amino acids. From germline, CDR1 is SGHDT and CDR2 YYEEEE. V was trimmed by 1 base and J by 5 bases, leaving 15 bases between them. CDR3 protein: CASSLNWGVETEAFF. In DNA, the CDR3 is TGTGCCAGCAGCTTGAATTGGGGCGTGGAGACTGAAGCTTTCTTT.

The chain recombines TRBV29-1 with TRBJ1-2; 9 bases map to TRBD1. Per the germline V gene, CDR1 is SQVTM and CDR2 is ANQGSEA. The CDR3 length is 12 residues. The V segment lost 6 bases and the J segment 4 bases; nucleotides outside the gene matches: 3. CDR3: CSVRQGGYGYTF. The CDR3 bases are TGCAGCGTAAGACAGGGGGGCTATGGCTACACCTTC.

The V gene is TRBV6-5, the J gene TRBJ2-7, with TRBD2 as a possible D gene (5 bases). Trimming stripped 2 bases from V and 4 bases from J, with 9 bases between. CDR1 MNHEY and CDR2 SVGAGI come from the germline V gene. The CDR3 runs 13 residues. CDR3 DNA sequence: TGTGCCAGCAGTTACCCCGAGGGTTACGAGCAGTACTTC. Amino acids: CASSYPEGYEQYF.

The chain uses TRBV5-1 and TRBJ2-5, with 9 nucleotides matching TRBD1. CDR3 length: 15 residues. Germline V gives CDR1 SGHRS, CDR2 YFSETQ. V lost 1 base, J lost 5 bases, and 6 bases stayed unmatched. This CDR3 reads CASSLPGQGMETQYF. DNA of the CDR3: TGCGCCAGCAGCTTGCCGGGACAGGGAATGGAGACCCAGTACTTC. Full variable domain (rest looked up from reference TRBV5-1 and TRBJ2-5): KAGVTQTPRYLIKTRGQQVTLSCSPISGHRSVSWYQQTPGQGLQFLFEYFSETQRNKGNFPGRFSGRQFSNSRSEMNVSTLELGDSALYLCASSLPGQGMETQYFGPGTRLLVL.

This chain uses TRBV7-9 with TRBJ1-5; the D is unclear. Germline CDR1 reads SEHNR; CDR2 reads FQNEAQ (reference sequence). With 10 bases removed from V and 0 bases from J, the gap between germline ends came to 19 bases. The CDR3 runs 16 residues. CDR3 protein: CANARGRSHSNQPQHF. CDR3 coding DNA: TGTGCCAACGCCCGAGGGCGCAGTCATAGCAATCAGCCCCAGCATTTT.

The chain carries TRBV28 and TRBJ1-2; the D gene is possibly TRBD1 (5 bases). The CDR3 is 12 residues long. V was pared by 6 bases and J by 6 bases, with 11 bases between. The germline CDR1 and CDR2 sequences are MDHEN and SYDVKM. Here the CDR3 DNA reads TGTGCCAGCAGCCCCGGAGGGGATGGCTACACCTTC. Translation gives CASSPGGDGYTF.

This clone was seen only once. The chain links TRBV6-5 to TRBJ1-3; D possibly corresponds to TRBD1 (6 bases). V was trimmed by 5 bases and J by 0 bases, leaving 11 bases between them. Germline CDR1 MNHEY, CDR2 SVGAGI. The CDR3 is 15 amino acids. CDR3 sequence (DNA): TGTGCCAGCAGTCCCGACAGGTACTCTGGAAACACCATATATTTT. Translated, it gives CASSPDRYSGNTIYF.

The chain combines TRBV5-1 with TRBJ2-3; 13 nucleotides agree with TRBD2. V trimming: 3 bases; J trimming: 2 bases; junction bases outside the gene matches: 3. The CDR3 spans 16 residues. Germline CDR1 SGHRS, CDR2 YFSETQ. CDR3 sequence: CASSSGLAGNTDTQYF. As DNA, the CDR3 is TGCGCCAGCAGCTCGGGACTAGCGGGGAACACAGATACGCAGTATTTT.

V is TRBV7-9 and J is TRBJ2-7; 8 nucleotides agree with TRBD1. The trim removed 5 bases at V and 5 bases at J, leaving 11 bases unmatched. Germline CDR1 reads SEHNR; CDR2 reads FQNEAQ (reference sequence). The CDR3 is made up of 15 amino acids. CDR3: CASSQASGGIHEQYF. CDR3 in DNA: TGTGCCAGCAGCCAGGCGTCAGGGGGCATCCACGAGCAGTACTTC. Variable domain in full (rest from reference TRBV7-9 and TRBJ2-7): DTGVSQNPRHKITKRGQNVTFRCDPISEHNRLYWYRQTLGQGPEFLTYFQNEAQLEKSRLLSDRFSAERPKGSFSTLEIQRTEQGDSAMYLCASSQASGGIHEQYFGPGTRLTVT.